What follows describes a single T cell receptor beta chain. Its matching antigen is unknown. Time point defined: blood 2 weeks post-SBRT. The treatment is: 15 Gy SBRT to primary tumor, nephrectomy 4 weeks later. Serial blood draws occurred at baseline and 2 and 4 weeks post-SBRT. The patient's renal cell carcinoma had clear cell pathology. This specimen belongs to a study of radiation and T cells in renal cell carcinoma. TCRdb's copy holds only in-frame clones and misses some; the assay was immunoSEQ multiplex PCR. The sample yields roughly 130,000 clones, over 75% seen once. Findings and limits, study-wide: No pretreatment tumor biopsies were available for baseline clonotypes.

Germline assignment: CDR1 LNHDA and CDR2 SQIVND (reference sequence). The CDR3 contains 17 residues. V trimming: 10 bases; J trimming: 5 bases; junction bases outside the gene matches: 17. The chain has TRBV19 and TRBJ1-6; 7 positions agree with TRBD1. The TCR was taken from a woman in her fifties or sixties with renal cell carcinoma. The sample here was blood, taken from a patient whose treatment included radiotherapy and nephrectomy. This CDR3 reads CATKDRESLFNNSPLHF. The DNA for the CDR3 is TGTGCCACTAAAGACAGGGAATCTCTCTTTAATAATTCACCCCTCCACTTT.